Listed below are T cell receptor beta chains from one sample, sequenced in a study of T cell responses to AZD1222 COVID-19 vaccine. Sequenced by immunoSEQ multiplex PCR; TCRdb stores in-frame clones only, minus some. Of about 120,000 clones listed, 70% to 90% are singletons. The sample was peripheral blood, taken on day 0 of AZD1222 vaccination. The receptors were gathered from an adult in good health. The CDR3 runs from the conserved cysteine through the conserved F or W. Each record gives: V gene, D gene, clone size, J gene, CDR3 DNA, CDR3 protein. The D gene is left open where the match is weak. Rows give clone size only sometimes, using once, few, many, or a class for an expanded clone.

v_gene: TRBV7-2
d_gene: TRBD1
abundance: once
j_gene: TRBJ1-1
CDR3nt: TGTGCCAGCAGCTTAGTGACAGGGGAAGCTTTCTTT
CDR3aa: CASSLVTGEAFF

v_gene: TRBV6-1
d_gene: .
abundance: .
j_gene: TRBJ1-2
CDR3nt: TGTGCCAGCAGTGAAGGGTTGCAGGGATCGGTAGGCTATGGCTACACCTTC
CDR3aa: CASSEGLQGSVGYGYTF

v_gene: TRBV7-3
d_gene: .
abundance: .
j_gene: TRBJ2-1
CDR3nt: TGTGCCAGCAGCTTAAATGGACAGATCTACAATGAGCAGTTCTTC
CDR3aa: CASSLNGQIYNEQFF

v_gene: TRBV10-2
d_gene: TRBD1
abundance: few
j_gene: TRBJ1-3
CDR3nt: TGCGCCAGCAGTGAACAGGGGCTGGAAAACACCATATATTTT
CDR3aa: CASSEQGLENTIYF

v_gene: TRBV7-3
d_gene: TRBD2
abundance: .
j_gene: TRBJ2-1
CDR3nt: TGTGCCAGCAGCCTTACCGGACTAGCGGGGGGGCAAAACAATGAGCAGTTCTTC
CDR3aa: CASSLTGLAGGQNNEQFF

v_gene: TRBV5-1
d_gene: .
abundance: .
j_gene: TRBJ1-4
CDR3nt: TGCGCCAGCAGCTTGGGGCCAGCAACTAATGAAAAACTGTTTTTT
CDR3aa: CASSLGPATNEKLFF

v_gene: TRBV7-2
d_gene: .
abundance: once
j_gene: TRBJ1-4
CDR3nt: TGTGCCAGCAGCCAGGGGACACCCGAAAAACTGTTTTTT
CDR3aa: CASSQGTPEKLFF

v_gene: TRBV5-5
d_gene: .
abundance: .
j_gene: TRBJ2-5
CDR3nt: TGTGCCAGCAGCTTGGGGGCCAGGCAAGAGACCCAGTACTTC
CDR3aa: CASSLGARQETQYF

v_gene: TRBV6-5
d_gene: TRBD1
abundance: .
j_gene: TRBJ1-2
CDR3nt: TGTGCCAGCAGAGAGACAGGGACTTACTATGGCTACACCTTC
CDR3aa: CASRETGTYYGYTF

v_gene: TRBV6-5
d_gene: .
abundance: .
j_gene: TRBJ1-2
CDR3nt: TGTGCCAGCAGAACTCCAGGGCTAGGCGACTATGGCTACACCTTC
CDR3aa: CASRTPGLGDYGYTF

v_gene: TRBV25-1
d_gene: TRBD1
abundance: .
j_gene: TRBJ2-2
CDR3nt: TGTGCCAGCAGATCGGACAGGGGAGACACCGGGGAGCTGTTTTTT
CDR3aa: CASRSDRGDTGELFF

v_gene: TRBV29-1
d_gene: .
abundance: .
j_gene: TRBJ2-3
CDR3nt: TGCAGCATTCAGACTGTCACAGATACGCAGTATTTT
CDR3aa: CSIQTVTDTQYF

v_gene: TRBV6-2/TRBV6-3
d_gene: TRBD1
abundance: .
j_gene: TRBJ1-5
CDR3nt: TGTGCCAGCAGTTACCTTATGGGTGAGGGGGGCAGGGGGCACAATCAGCCCCAGCATTTT
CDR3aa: CASSYLMGEGGRGHNQPQHF

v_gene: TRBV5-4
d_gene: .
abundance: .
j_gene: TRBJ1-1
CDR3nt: TGTGCCAGCAGCCCCCCGACAGGATTCACTGAAGCTTTCTTT
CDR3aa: CASSPPTGFTEAFF

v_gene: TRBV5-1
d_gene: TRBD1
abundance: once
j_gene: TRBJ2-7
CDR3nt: TGCGCCAGCAGCTTGGGCGGTGGGACAGGGGTCGACGAGCAGTACTTC
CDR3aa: CASSLGGGTGVDEQYF

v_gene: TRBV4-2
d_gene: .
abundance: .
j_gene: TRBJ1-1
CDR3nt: TGTGCCAGCAGCCAAGGGGACGGCATGAACACTGAAGCTTTCTTT
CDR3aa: CASSQGDGMNTEAFF

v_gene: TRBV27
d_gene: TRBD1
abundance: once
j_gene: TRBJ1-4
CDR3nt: TGTGCCAGCAGACCTTACCCCGGGACAGGGGCAACTAATGAAAAACTGTTTTTT
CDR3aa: CASRPYPGTGATNEKLFF

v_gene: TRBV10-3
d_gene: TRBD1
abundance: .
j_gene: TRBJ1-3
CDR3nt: TGTGCCATCAGTGAGGGCCTCGGGACAGGAGGAAACACCATATATTTT
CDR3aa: CAISEGLGTGGNTIYF

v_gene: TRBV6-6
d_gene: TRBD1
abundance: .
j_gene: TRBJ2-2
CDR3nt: TGTGCGAGCCAAACCCCCCTGACAGGGCCCACCGGGGAGCTGTTTTTT
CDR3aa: CASQTPLTGPTGELFF

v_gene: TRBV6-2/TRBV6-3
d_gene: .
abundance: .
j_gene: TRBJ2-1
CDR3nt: TGTGCCAGCAGTCGAGTGGGGGGGCGGTACAATGAGCAGTTCTTC
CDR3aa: CASSRVGGRYNEQFF

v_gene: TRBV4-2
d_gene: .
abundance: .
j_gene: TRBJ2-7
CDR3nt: TGTGCCAGCAGCCAAAATCCCAGGGCGGGAGAGCAGTACTTC
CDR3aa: CASSQNPRAGEQYF

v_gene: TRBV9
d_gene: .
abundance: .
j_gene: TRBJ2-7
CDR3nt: TGTGCCAGCGGTTCAGGGTCCCACGAGCAGTACTTC
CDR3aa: CASGSGSHEQYF

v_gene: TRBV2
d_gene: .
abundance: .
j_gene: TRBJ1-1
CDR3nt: TGTGCCAGCACCCTAGGGCAGGGAGTGGGTGAGGCTTTCTTT
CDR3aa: CASTLGQGVGEAFF

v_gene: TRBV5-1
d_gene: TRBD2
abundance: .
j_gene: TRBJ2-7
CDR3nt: TGCGCCAGCAGCTCTAACGGACTAGCGGGGGGCCGGGTAGACGAGCAGTACTTC
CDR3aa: CASSSNGLAGGRVDEQYF

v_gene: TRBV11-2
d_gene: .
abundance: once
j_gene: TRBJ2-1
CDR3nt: TGTGCCAGCAGCCTCCGACGGACCGAGCAGTTCTTC
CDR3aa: CASSLRRTEQFF

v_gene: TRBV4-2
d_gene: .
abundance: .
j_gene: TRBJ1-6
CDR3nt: TGTGCCAGCCAACTAGGGGACTCACCCCTCCACTTT
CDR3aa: CASQLGDSPLHF

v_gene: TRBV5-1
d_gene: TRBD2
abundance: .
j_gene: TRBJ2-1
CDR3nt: TGCGCCAGCAGCTGGCCGGGACTAGCGGGAGGAGGATACAATGAGCAGTTCTTC
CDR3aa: CASSWPGLAGGGYNEQFF

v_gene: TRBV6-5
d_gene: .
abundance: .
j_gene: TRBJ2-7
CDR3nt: TGTGCCAGCAGCCCGCGCCGAGGGGACTACGAGCAGTACTTC
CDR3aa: CASSPRRGDYEQYF

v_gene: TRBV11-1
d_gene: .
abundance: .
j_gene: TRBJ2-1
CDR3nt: TGTGCCAGCAGCCCCAGTGGGTGGAGCGGCAATGAGCAGTTCTTC
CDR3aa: CASSPSGWSGNEQFF

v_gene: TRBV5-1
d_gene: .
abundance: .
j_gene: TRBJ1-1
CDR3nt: TGCGCCAGCAGCTTCGGTGCGGATAACACTGAAGCTTTCTTT
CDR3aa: CASSFGADNTEAFF

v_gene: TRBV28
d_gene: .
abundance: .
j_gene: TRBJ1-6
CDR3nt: TGTGCCAGCAGTCCATCCCTTCTATCCGACAGACTCCGATCACCCCTCCACTTT
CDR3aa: CASSPSLLSDRLRSPLHF

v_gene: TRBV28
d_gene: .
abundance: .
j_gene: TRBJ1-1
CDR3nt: TGTGCCAGCAGTTTAATTGCAGTGATAAACACTGAAGCTTTCTTT
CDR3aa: CASSLIAVINTEAFF

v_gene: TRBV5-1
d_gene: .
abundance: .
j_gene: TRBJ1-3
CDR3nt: TGCGCCAGCAGCTTGGACACAGGGTTTGGAAACACCATATATTTT
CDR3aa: CASSLDTGFGNTIYF

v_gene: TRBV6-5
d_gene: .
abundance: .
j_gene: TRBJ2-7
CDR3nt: TGTGCCAGCAGAGGTCACACCTCCTACGAGCAGTACTTC
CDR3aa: CASRGHTSYEQYF

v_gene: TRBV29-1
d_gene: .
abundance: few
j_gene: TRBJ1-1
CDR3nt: TGCAGCGGGGGGTTCGACACTGAAGCTTTCTTT
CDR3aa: CSGGFDTEAFF

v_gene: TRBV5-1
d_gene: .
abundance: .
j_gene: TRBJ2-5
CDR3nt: TGCGCCAGCAGCGCTCGGGAGCTCGAGACCCAGTACTTC
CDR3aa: CASSARELETQYF

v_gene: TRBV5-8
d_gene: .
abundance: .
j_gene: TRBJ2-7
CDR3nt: TGTGCCAGCAGCTTTCCGGGGACCCGCTACGAGCAGTACTTC
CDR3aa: CASSFPGTRYEQYF

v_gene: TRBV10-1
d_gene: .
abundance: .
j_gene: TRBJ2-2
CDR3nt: TGCGCCAGCGGGAAAGAGTTAAACACCGGGGAGCTGTTTTTT
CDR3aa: CASGKELNTGELFF

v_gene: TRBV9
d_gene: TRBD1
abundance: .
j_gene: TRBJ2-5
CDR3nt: TGTGCCAGCAGCGTAGGGACAGGGGCGCCAGAGACCCAGTACTTC
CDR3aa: CASSVGTGAPETQYF

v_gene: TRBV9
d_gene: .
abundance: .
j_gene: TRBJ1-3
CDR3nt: TGTGCCAGCAGCGTATATAGCCGAGCGACTGGAAACACCATATATTTT
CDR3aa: CASSVYSRATGNTIYF

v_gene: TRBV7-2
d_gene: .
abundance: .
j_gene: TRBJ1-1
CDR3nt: TGTGCCAGCAGATGGACGGACTCGCTCGGAGCTTTCTTT
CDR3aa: CASRWTDSLGAFF

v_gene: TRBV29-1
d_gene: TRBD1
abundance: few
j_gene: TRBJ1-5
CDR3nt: TGCAGCGTTGGGGGACAGGGTCATCAGCCCCAGCATTTT
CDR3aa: CSVGGQGHQPQHF

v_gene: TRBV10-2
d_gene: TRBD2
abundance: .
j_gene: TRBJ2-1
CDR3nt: TGCGCCACCATAATTAGCGGGAGGAACAATGAGCAGTTCTTC
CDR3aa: CATIISGRNNEQFF

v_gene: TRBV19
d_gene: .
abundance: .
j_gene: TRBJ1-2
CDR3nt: TGTGCCAGTAGGAACGACAGAAAGATCTATGGCTACACCTTC
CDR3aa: CASRNDRKIYGYTF

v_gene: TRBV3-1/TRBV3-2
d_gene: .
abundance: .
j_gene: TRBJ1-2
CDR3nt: TGTGCCAGCAGCCAAGATCTGACGGTGGGCCATGGCTACACCTTC
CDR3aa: CASSQDLTVGHGYTF

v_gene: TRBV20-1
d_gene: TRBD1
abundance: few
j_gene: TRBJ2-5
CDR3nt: TGCAGTGCTAGTAGAGAAGGGGGCGTCGGTGAGACCCAGTACTTC
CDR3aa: CSASREGGVGETQYF

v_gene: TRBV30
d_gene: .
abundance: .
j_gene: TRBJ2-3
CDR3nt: TGTGCCTGGAGTAAGGGGGGCGGCACAGATACGCAGTATTTT
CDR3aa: CAWSKGGGTDTQYF

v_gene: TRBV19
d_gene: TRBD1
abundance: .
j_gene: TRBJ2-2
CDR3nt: TGTGCCAGTAGTACCGACAGGGTGAAGAACACCGGGGAGCTGTTTTTT
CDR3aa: CASSTDRVKNTGELFF

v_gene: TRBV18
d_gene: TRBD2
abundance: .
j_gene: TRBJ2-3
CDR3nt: TGTGCCAGCTCACCACGAGCGGGAGGGAAAGATACGCAGTATTTT
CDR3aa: CASSPRAGGKDTQYF

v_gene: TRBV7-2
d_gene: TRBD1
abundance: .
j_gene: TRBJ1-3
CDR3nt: TGTGCCAGCAGCAGTCTGCGGGGCAGTGACAGGGGCTCTGGAAACACCATATATTTT
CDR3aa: CASSSLRGSDRGSGNTIYF

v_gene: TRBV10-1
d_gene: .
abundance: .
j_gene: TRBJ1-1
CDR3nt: TGCGCCAGCAGTGGGACGGCGGACACTGAAGCTTTCTTT
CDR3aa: CASSGTADTEAFF

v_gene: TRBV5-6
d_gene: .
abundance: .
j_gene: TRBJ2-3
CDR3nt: TGTGCCAGCAGCGATAGGGGGGCTGGAGATACGCAGTATTTT
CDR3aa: CASSDRGAGDTQYF